Detailed here is one T cell receptor (beta chain). Its antigen is not identified. These data come from a study of OX40 agonist ivuxolimab in advanced cancers. About the study: Ivuxolimab, an antibody that agonizes OX40 (CD134), was administered to the patients.

The repertoire was sequenced with immunoSEQ multiplex PCR; TCRdb's copy has only in-frame clones and lacks some. The data contain fewer than 85,000 clones, 65% to 90% of them singletons. Study results and caveats: By week 6 at 0.1 to 3.0 mg/kg, blood CD4+ and CD8+ T cells had expanded clonally.

Germline values: CDR1 SGHRS, CDR2 YFSETQ. Trimming cost V 5 bases and J 2 bases, with 19 bases left between them. This CDR3 spans 16 amino acids. The chain uses TRBV5-1 and TRBJ1-1, with D tentatively TRBD1 (5 bases). The sequenced sample was CD4+ or CD8+ T cells sorted from blood, obtained in a trial of the OX40 agonist ivuxolimab. This receptor was obtained from an adult with an advanced solid tumor such as melanoma, head and neck, liver or kidney cancer. The CDR3 is CASRPGTLVANTEAFF. CDR3 nucleotides: TGCGCCAGCAGGCCGGGGACGTTGGTCGCTAACACTGAAGCTTTCTTT.